These 18 T cell receptor beta chains share one sample of origin, sequenced in a study of CD8+ T cells in alopecia areata. The authors extracted RNA and reverse transcribed it into cDNA as the sequencing template. This table comes from immunoSEQ multiplex PCR, and its TCRdb copy is limited to in-frame clones, with some not included. Among 150,000 to 200,000 clones listed, less than 80% were seen once. The sample's treatment: oral pan-JAK inhibitor, 5-10 mg twice daily. Sequencing was performed on CD4+ T cells sorted from blood, taken at week 24, from a patient treated with tofacitinib. These receptors were obtained from a human donor with alopecia areata.

V and J are TRBV29-1 and TRBJ1-1, with D hard to call. Trimming cost V 5 bases and J 0 bases, with 1 base left between them. Germline CDR1 and CDR2: SQVTM and ANQGSEA. The CDR3 loop spans 10 amino acids. The DNA of the CDR3 is TGCAGCGTTTTGAACACTGAAGCTTTCTTT. Translating gives CSVLNTEAFF.

The DNA of the CDR3 is TGTGCCAGCACCACAGGGATGAAGGACTACGAGCAGTACTTC. Translation: CASTTGMKDYEQYF. The gene calls are TRBV6-1 and TRBJ2-7; TRBD1 might be the D (6 bases). V gave up 7 bases and J gave up 3 bases, with 16 bases separating them. Looked up from germline, CDR1 is MNHNS and CDR2 is SASEGT. The CDR3 contains 14 residues.

This clone was observed a few times. The sample contains more than one DNA sequence encoding this CDR3. The chain joins TRBV29-1 to TRBJ2-7, with 9 bases matching TRBD1. CDR1 is SQVTM, CDR2 ANQGSEA, per germline. Germline trimming cut 4 bases from V and 4 bases from J; bases unmatched to any gene: 2. The CDR3 loop spans 12 amino acids. Written as DNA, the CDR3 is TGCAGCGTTGGACAGGGGGGATACGAGCAGTACTTC. Its protein is CSVGQGGYEQYF.

V is TRBV12-5 and J is TRBJ2-1; 10 bases agree with TRBD1. This CDR3 has 17 residues. The germline CDR1 and CDR2 sequences are LGHNT and FRNRAP. The trim removed 4 bases at V and 8 bases at J, leaving 14 bases unmatched. The CDR3 sequence: CASGSAGGQGIADEQFF. In nucleotides, the CDR3 is TGTGCTAGTGGTTCGGCCGGGGGACAGGGGATTGCAGATGAGCAGTTCTTC.

This clone was counted ten times or more. The chain combines TRBV29-1 with TRBJ2-3; D may be TRBD1 or TRBD2 (6 bases each). In germline, CDR1 is SQVTM, CDR2 ANQGSEA. There are 13 residues in the CDR3. V was shortened by 7 bases and J by 5 bases, with 16 bases between the two germline ends. CDR3 sequence (DNA): TGCAGCGCATTGTTGGGGGGCGGAGATACGCAGTATTTT. Encoded protein: CSALLGGGDTQYF.

The chain links TRBV27 to TRBJ2-7; possibly TRBD1 for D (6 bases). Germline assignment: CDR1 MNHEY and CDR2 SMNVEV (reference sequence). V gave up 5 bases and J gave up 4 bases, with 9 bases separating them. The CDR3 spans 12 residues. The CDR3 nucleotides are TGTGCCAGCAGTATAACAGGGTACGAGCAGTACTTC. It is translated as CASSITGYEQYF.

The chain carries TRBV18 and TRBJ2-3; 10 bases fit TRBD2. Per germline, CDR1 KGHSH and CDR2 LQKENI. J lost 0 bases, V lost 5 bases, and 2 bases had no gene match. CDR3 size: 15 residues. The CDR3 nucleotides read TGTGCCAGCTCAATGACTAGCGGGAGCACAGATACGCAGTATTTT. Translated, it gives CASSMTSGSTDTQYF.

The V and J genes are TRBV5-1 and TRBJ1-1; D is undetermined. The CDR3 is 13 residues long. The germline CDR1 and CDR2 sequences are SGHRS and YFSETQ. V was pared by 8 bases and J by 2 bases, with 13 bases between. The CDR3 bases are TGCGCCAGTTCTACAGATATAAACACTGAAGCTTTCTTT. Amino acid sequence: CASSTDINTEAFF.

This clone showed up just a few times. This chain links TRBV19 with TRBJ1-5; D uncertain. The CDR3 spans 14 residues. V lost 9 bases, J lost 4 bases, and 16 bases lay in between. Germline values: CDR1 LNHDA, CDR2 SQIVND (reference sequence). CDR3 amino acids: CASTLTEWNQPQHF. In DNA, the CDR3 is TGTGCCAGCACGCTTACAGAGTGGAATCAGCCCCAGCATTTT.

The V gene is TRBV7-8, the J gene TRBJ2-7, with D perhaps matching TRBD1 or TRBD2 (5 bases each). CDR3 length: 15 residues. CDR1 SGHVS and CDR2 FQNEAQ come from the germline V gene. V lost 6 bases, J lost 4 bases, and 19 bases lay in between. CDR3 bases: TGTGCCAGCAGTTCGGGACGTTCCGGCGCGTACGAGCAGTACTTC. Translated, it gives CASSSGRSGAYEQYF.

This clone was counted only a few times. CDR3: CSVDPAYNEQFF. The CDR3 DNA reads as TGCAGCGTTGATCCAGCCTACAATGAGCAGTTCTTC. This chain joins TRBV29-1 and TRBJ2-1; D not resolved. This CDR3 has 12 amino acids. V dropped 3 bases and J dropped 2 bases, with 5 bases sitting between them. Germline loops: CDR1 SQVTM, CDR2 ANQGSEA.

This clone turned up a few times. The gene calls are TRBV6-5 and TRBJ2-7; D is perhaps TRBD1 (6 bases). Germline CDR1 is MNHEY and CDR2 is SVGAGI. Trimming stripped 8 bases from V and 0 bases from J, with 11 bases between. The CDR3 is 13 amino acids. The CDR3 DNA reads TGTGCCAGCGCCGGGACAAACTCCTACGAGCAGTACTTC. It codes for CASAGTNSYEQYF.

V usage is TRBV29-1 and J usage is TRBJ2-7, with D maybe TRBD1 (5 bases). The CDR3 loop spans 12 amino acids. Trimming shortened V by 5 bases and J by 3 bases, and 11 bases separated the two germline ends. From germline, CDR1 is SQVTM and CDR2 ANQGSEA. CDR3 nucleotides: TGCAGCGTTAAGGGGCAAGTCTACGAGCAGTACTTC. This encodes CSVKGQVYEQYF.

The chain employs TRBV4-2 and TRBJ2-1, with 8 nucleotides matching TRBD2. CDR1 is LGHNA and CDR2 is YNFKEQ in the germline V gene. The CDR3 runs 16 residues. V shed 0 bases and J 4 bases; nucleotides not matched to a gene: 5. The CDR3 DNA is TGTGCCAGCAGCCAAGACACAGCGGGGGTTTACAATGAGCAGTTCTTC. It specifies CASSQDTAGVYNEQFF.

CDR3 sequence reads: CASSQTPGGYEQYF. In DNA, the CDR3 is TGTGCCAGCTCACAGACACCGGGTGGCTACGAGCAGTACTTC. This chain joins TRBV18 and TRBJ2-7; D unresolved. This CDR3 has 14 residues. Germline lookup yields CDR1 KGHSH and CDR2 LQKENI. Trimming left V 4 bases short and J 3 bases short, with 13 bases between.

The V call is TRBV29-1, the J call TRBJ2-1, with 15 positions matching TRBD2. V lost 7 bases to trimming and J lost 4 bases; unmatched junction nucleotides: 5. This CDR3 is built from 15 residues. Germline V gene lookup returns CDR1 SQVTM and CDR2 ANQGSEA. CDR3 bases: TGCAGCGCTAGGACTAGCGGGGGGGTATACAATGAGCAGTTCTTC. Translation gives CSARTSGGVYNEQFF.

The chain carries TRBV5-6 and TRBJ2-2, with D unresolved. V lost 4 bases to trimming and J lost 6 bases, with 7 bases between them. This CDR3 is 12 amino acids long. Germline V lookup: CDR1 SGHDT, CDR2 YYEEEE. The CDR3 nucleotides are TGTGCCAGCAGCCACACGTCCGGGGAGCTGTTTTTT. This sequence encodes CASSHTSGELFF.

V usage is TRBV30 and J usage is TRBJ2-1; D gene uncertain. V was shortened by 3 bases and J by 4 bases, with 4 bases between the two germline ends. The CDR3 length is 11 residues. From germline, CDR1 is GTSNPN and CDR2 SVGIG (reference sequence). CDR3 coding DNA: TGTGCCTGGAGGCCGTACAATGAGCAGTTCTTC. Protein product: CAWRPYNEQFF.